This T cell receptor (beta chain) comes out of a study of T-cell reconstitution after alpha-beta-depleted transplantation in children. Whole-study results and caveats: After transplant, at about two months, alpha-beta T cells were reportedly derived from several hundred expanded graft clones. By one year post-transplant, T-cell counts and diversity largely arose from T cells that were newly produced. Surviving recipient cells, namely T cells and thymic progenitors, were the source of high day-60 TCRbeta diversity in some patients.

The CDR3 length is 12 residues. Trimming cost V 3 bases and J 9 bases, with 15 bases left between them. Germline CDR1 and CDR2: DFQATT and SNEGSKA (reference sequence). TCRbeta library preparation incorporated unique molecular identifiers. MiXCR, run by TCRdb on the PCR reads, gives a single entry per CDR3 protein. Of tens of thousands of distinct CDR3 sequences detected, roughly 5.7% appear once; the ten largest clones hold 7%. This clonotype showed up many times. Its antigen is unknown. The gene calls are TRBV20-1 and TRBJ2-7, with unresolved D. This TCR came from a male patient younger than 18 who had a stem cell transplant for acute myeloid leukemia, so the T cells may come from the graft donor. The sample in question was PBMCs, mostly from graft donor cells, obtained 180 days after TCRalphabeta/CD19-depleted stem cell transplant. The CDR3 here is CSARGNSGPQYV. DNA for the CDR3: TGCAGTGCTAGGGGCAACTCGGGCCCGCAGTACGTC.